The 29 T cell receptor beta chains below were found in one sample sequenced in a study of blood T cell repertoires in COVID-19 (dated by TCRdb to between 2020 and 2021). The method was the immunoSEQ multiplex PCR assay. TCRdb mirrors the immuneACCESS table, restricted to in-frame sequences. Some clones are absent from its copies; in checked studies, under half trace to an unresolved V gene, and the reason for the others is unknown. The sample records around 260,000 clones, around 87% of which are singletons. The ten most abundant clones make up less than 4.5% of the sample. Sequenced sample: peripheral blood. The receptors derive from a man between 18 and 35 years old with active or convalescent COVID-19.

The CDR3 region has the DNA TGTGCCAGCAGCGGCTTAAAGTCCTATGGCTACACCTTC. This codes for CASSGLKSYGYTF. The chain employs TRBV5-4 and TRBJ1-2; D is undetermined. Trimming took 4 bases from V and 4 from J, leaving 11 bases between them. CDR1 and CDR2 (germline): SGHNT, YYREEE (reference sequence). The CDR3 has 13 amino acids.

V and J are TRBV6-6 and TRBJ1-1; possibly TRBD1 for D (5 bases). Trimming shortened V by 5 bases and J by 6 bases, and 16 bases separated the two germline ends. The CDR3 length is 14 residues. The germline gives CDR1 MNHNY, CDR2 SVGAGI (reference sequence). CDR3 region: CASSPDFVGAEAFF. CDR3 nucleotides: TGTGCCAGCAGTCCAGACTTTGTAGGGGCTGAAGCTTTCTTT.

The V gene is TRBV2, the J gene TRBJ2-7; TRBD1 agrees at 11 bases. From germline, CDR1 is SNHLY and CDR2 FYNNEI. V shed 6 bases, J shed 3 bases, and the junction held 7 bases outside the gene matches. The CDR3 runs to 15 residues. CDR3 sequence (DNA): TGTGCCAGCAGGCTCGGACAGGGGGCAAACTACGAGCAGTACTTC. Amino acid sequence: CASRLGQGANYEQYF. Based on the CDR3 plus reference TRBV2 and TRBJ2-7, the full variable domain is EPEVTQTPSHQVTQMGQEVILRCVPISNHLYFYWYRQILGQKVEFLVSFYNNEISEKSEIFDDQFSVERPDGSNFTLKIRSTKLEDSAMYFCASRLGQGANYEQYFGPGTRLTVT.

V is TRBV6-5 and J is TRBJ2-1, with TRBD2 matching over 12 bases. The V gene end was trimmed by 6 bases and the J gene end by 4 bases; junction bases not matched to a gene: 4. The CDR3 loop spans 15 amino acids. Germline values: CDR1 MNHEY, CDR2 SVGAGI. CDR3 in amino acids: CASRLAGGPYNEQFF. The CDR3 DNA reads as TGTGCCAGCAGGCTAGCGGGGGGGCCTTACAATGAGCAGTTCTTC.

The genes are TRBV15 and TRBJ2-3, with 11 bases fitting TRBD2. Unmatched junction bases numbered 12, after V lost 5 bases and J lost 2 bases. Germline CDR1 reads LNHNV; CDR2 reads YYDKDF (reference sequence). The CDR3 has 18 amino acids. This chain's CDR3 is CATSAQITSGGYTDTQYF. The CDR3 nucleotides read TGTGCCACCAGCGCGCAAATTACTAGCGGGGGCTACACAGATACGCAGTATTTT.

The rearrangement uses TRBV27 and TRBJ1-6; 10 bases match TRBD1. The CDR3 sequence is 14 residues long. The germline V gene encodes CDR1 MNHEY and CDR2 SMNVEV (reference sequence). The V gene end was trimmed by 4 bases and the J gene end by 6 bases; junction bases not matched to a gene: 0. The CDR3 DNA is TGTGCCAGCAGTTGGGACAGGGGTAATTCACCCCTCCACTTT. This gives the protein CASSWDRGNSPLHF.

This clone turned up a few times. The CDR3 bases are TGCGCCAGCAGCAGGACAGGGGCCTACGAGCAGTACTTC. Translated: CASSRTGAYEQYF. The V gene is TRBV5-1, the J gene TRBJ2-7; 9 bases line up with TRBD1. The V and J ends lost 4 bases and 2 bases, in that order; junction bases with no gene match: 1. Per germline, CDR1 SGHRS and CDR2 YFSETQ. This CDR3 has 13 amino acids.

The rearrangement uses TRBV9 and TRBJ1-5, with D uncertain. Looked up from germline, CDR1 is SGDLS and CDR2 is YYNGEE. CDR3 length equals 13 residues. The germline V and J ends were trimmed by 0 bases and 5 bases, with 6 bases remaining between them. DNA for the CDR3: TGTGCCAGCAGCGTAGGGTCAGATCAGCCCCAGCATTTT. It yields the protein CASSVGSDQPQHF.

This chain links TRBV5-1 with TRBJ1-1, with D perhaps TRBD1 (6 bases). Trimming stripped 4 bases from V and 5 bases from J, with 15 bases between. This CDR3 region has 14 residues. Germline lookup yields CDR1 SGHRS and CDR2 YFSETQ. The CDR3 loop is CASSPPGTWTEAFF. CDR3 DNA sequence: TGCGCCAGCAGCCCCCCCGGGACATGGACTGAAGCTTTCTTT.

V usage is TRBV5-1 and J usage is TRBJ2-2, with TRBD2 as a possible D gene (5 bases). The CDR3 loop spans 16 amino acids. V was clipped by 0 bases and J by 7 bases, with 16 bases between them. Germline CDR1 SGHRS, CDR2 YFSETQ. The CDR3 is CASSLAERGLNGELFF. CDR3 bases: TGCGCCAGCAGCTTGGCCGAAAGAGGGCTCAACGGGGAGCTGTTTTTT.

V and J are TRBV5-4 and TRBJ2-5, with 9 nucleotides matching TRBD2. In germline, CDR1 is SGHNT, CDR2 YYREEE (reference sequence). There are 15 residues in the CDR3. Unmatched junction bases numbered 9, after V lost 7 bases and J lost 2 bases. The CDR3 DNA sequence: TGTGCCAGCGGATTAGCGGGAGTAGGGCAAGAGACCCAGTACTTC. This sequence encodes CASGLAGVGQETQYF.

The V and J genes are TRBV5-6 and TRBJ2-1, with D hard to call. From germline, CDR1 is SGHDT and CDR2 YYEEEE. The V end lost 1 base, the J end lost 2 bases, and 7 bases lay between the germline ends. The CDR3 has 14 residues. In nucleotides, the CDR3 is TGTGCCAGCAGCTTGATAGCTACCTACAATGAGCAGTTCTTC. This translates into CASSLIATYNEQFF.

The V and J genes are TRBV30 and TRBJ1-3, with 7 positions matching TRBD1. Per the germline V gene, CDR1 is GTSNPN and CDR2 is SVGIG (reference sequence). This CDR3 has 13 amino acids. Losses at the gene ends were 0 bases for V and 9 bases for J; bases not matched to a gene: 5. CDR3 DNA: TGTGCCTGGAGTGTACAGGGGTATGCCACCATATATTTT. Protein sequence: CAWSVQGYATIYF.

A single count supports this clone. This chain uses TRBV29-1 with TRBJ1-6; a weak D match, TRBD1 (6 bases). CDR3 size: 14 residues. The V end was cut by 5 bases, the J end by 8 bases, with 16 bases between. The germline gives CDR1 SQVTM, CDR2 ANQGSEA. CDR3 DNA sequence: TGCAGCGTTCTCCAGGGGCCCAGGGATTCACCCCTCCACTTT. Residues: CSVLQGPRDSPLHF.

The chain employs TRBV28 and TRBJ2-7; 9 bases line up with TRBD2. The V segment lost 6 bases and the J segment 2 bases; nucleotides outside the gene matches: 8. CDR3 length: 15 amino acids. Germline V gene lookup returns CDR1 MDHEN and CDR2 SYDVKM. CDR3 in amino acids: CASRLSGSGAYEQYF. The CDR3 DNA reads as TGTGCCAGCAGACTTAGCGGGAGTGGCGCCTACGAGCAGTACTTC. Complete variable domain (other parts from reference TRBV28 and TRBJ2-7): DVKVTQSSRYLVKRTGEKVFLECVQDMDHENMFWYRQDPGLGLRLIYFSYDVKMKEKGDIPEGYSVSREKKERFSLILESASTNQTSMYLCASRLSGSGAYEQYFGPGTRLTVT.

This chain joins TRBV10-3 and TRBJ1-3; tentative D call: TRBD1 (6 bases). Germline V gene sequence: CDR1 ENHRY, CDR2 SYGVKD. The CDR3 covers 17 residues. With 10 bases removed from V and 11 bases from J, the gap between germline ends came to 33 bases. The CDR3 loop reads CATTPVLGTPRSQSIYF. In DNA, the CDR3 is TGTGCCACCACCCCTGTCCTCGGGACACCAAGAAGTCAATCCATATATTTT.

This clone has ten or more counts. In DNA form, the CDR3 reads TGTGCCAGCAGCCCTTCGACACTCGACACTGAAGCTTTCTTT. It yields the protein CASSPSTLDTEAFF. The V and J genes are TRBV9 and TRBJ1-1; D is unclear. The CDR3 loop spans 14 amino acids. From germline, CDR1 is SGDLS and CDR2 YYNGEE. V lost 4 bases and J 3 bases, leaving 13 bases between the germline ends.

The chain uses TRBV5-1 and TRBJ1-4, with D perhaps matching TRBD1 (5 bases). The CDR3 length is 15 residues. In germline, CDR1 is SGHRS, CDR2 YFSETQ. V was shortened by 2 bases and J by 10 bases, with 18 bases between the two germline ends. The CDR3 coding sequence is TGCGCCAGCAGCTTCAGCTCGGGGGGTCGTGGAAAACTGTTTTTT. Translation gives CASSFSSGGRGKLFF.

This chain connects TRBV19 to TRBJ1-1; no definite D call. This CDR3 comprises 14 residues. The V gene's germline CDR1 is LNHDA and CDR2 SQIVND (reference sequence). With 6 bases removed from V and 2 bases from J, the gap between germline ends came to 13 bases. The CDR3 region is CASRSGGSNTEAFF. The CDR3 coding sequence is TGTGCCAGTAGAAGTGGCGGGAGTAACACTGAAGCTTTCTTT.

The rearrangement uses TRBV6-5 and TRBJ1-1; a possible D gene is TRBD1 (6 bases). This CDR3 comprises 16 residues. V was trimmed by 0 bases and J by 1 base, leaving 12 bases between them. Germline CDR1 MNHEY, CDR2 SVGAGI. The CDR3 DNA reads as TGTGCCAGCAGTTACTCATCGGGACATAAGAACACTGAAGCTTTCTTT. Protein sequence: CASSYSSGHKNTEAFF.

This clone was seen a handful of times. The gene calls are TRBV6-2 or TRBV6-3 and TRBJ1-2; a weak D match, TRBD1 (6 bases). The V end lost 4 bases, the J end lost 8 bases, and 11 bases lay between the germline ends. Germline V gene sequence: CDR1 MNHEY, CDR2 SVGEGT. CDR3 length: 12 amino acids. CDR3 DNA: TGTGCCAGCAGTTCGGGACATCTGGGCTACACCTTC. Translating gives CASSSGHLGYTF.

This clone is a singleton in its sample. The J gene is TRBJ2-1, the V gene TRBV2; no definite D call. This CDR3 region has 10 residues. The V and J ends lost 8 bases and 10 bases respectively, with 9 bases between them. Looked up from germline, CDR1 is SNHLY and CDR2 is FYNNEI. The CDR3 loop reads CASSNREQFF. In nucleotides, the CDR3 is TGTGCCAGCTCGAATAGAGAGCAGTTCTTC.

The chain uses TRBV11-3 and TRBJ2-7; 8 bases align to TRBD1. V gave up 3 bases and J gave up 2 bases; unmatched junction bases: 6. The germline CDR1 and CDR2 sequences are SGHNT and YENEEA. CDR3 size: 15 residues. Here the CDR3 DNA reads TGTGCCAGCAGCTTTTGGACAGGGAGGACCTACGAGCAGTACTTC. Translated, it gives CASSFWTGRTYEQYF.

This clone was detected only once. The chain couples TRBV6-5 to TRBJ2-7, with D possibly matching TRBD2 (6 bases). Looked up from germline, CDR1 is MNHEY and CDR2 is SVGAGI. The V gene lost 5 bases and the J gene lost 2 bases, with 10 bases spanning the gap. There are 13 residues in the CDR3. Written as DNA, the CDR3 is TGTGCCAGCAGTACAGGAGGGGCCTACGAGCAGTACTTC. It is translated as CASSTGGAYEQYF.

This chain joins TRBV9 and TRBJ2-1, with D maybe TRBD1 (5 bases). The V gene's germline CDR1 is SGDLS and CDR2 YYNGEE. There are 12 residues in the CDR3. V gave up 5 bases and J gave up 9 bases, with 12 bases separating them. The CDR3 DNA follows: TGTGCCAGCAGTATAGGGGTAGGTGAGCAGTTCTTC. This translates into CASSIGVGEQFF. Filled out from reference TRBV9 and TRBJ2-1, the complete variable domain reads DSGVTQTPKHLITATGQRVTLRCSPRSGDLSVYWYQQSLDQGLQFLIQYYNGEERAKGNILERFSAQQFPDLHSELNLSSLELGDSALYFCASSIGVGEQFFGPGTRLTVL.

The V and J genes are TRBV2 and TRBJ1-1, with 8 bases identical to TRBD1. Per germline, CDR1 SNHLY and CDR2 FYNNEI. V dropped 4 bases and J dropped 5; count of bases not matched to a gene: 6. CDR3 size: 14 residues. The CDR3 nucleotides are TGTGCCAGCAGTGGCGACAGGGGAGTTACTGAAGCTTTCTTT. Translation: CASSGDRGVTEAFF.

The rearrangement joins TRBV29-1 to TRBJ2-1; TRBD1 matches 8 bases. Germline trimming cut 4 bases from V and 2 bases from J; bases unmatched to any gene: 4. CDR3 length: 14 amino acids. Germline CDR1 and CDR2: SQVTM and ANQGSEA. The CDR3 spells CSVGRQGTYNEQFF. The CDR3 DNA follows: TGCAGCGTTGGTAGACAGGGGACCTACAATGAGCAGTTCTTC.

The table lists this clone with a count of one. This chain connects TRBV5-6 to TRBJ2-1, with 8 positions matching TRBD2. In germline, CDR1 is SGHDT, CDR2 YYEEEE. The CDR3 sequence is 16 residues long. Trimming at V came to 3 bases and at J to 7 bases, leaving 12 bases not matched to a gene. The CDR3 DNA reads TGTGCCAGCAGCTCGTACCAGGGGCGCGGGGGGAATGAGCAGTTCTTC. Amino acids: CASSSYQGRGGNEQFF.

The chain has TRBV4-1 and TRBJ1-2; no reliable D call. This CDR3 has 14 residues. Looked up from germline, CDR1 is MGHRA and CDR2 is YSYEKL. V was shortened by 3 bases and J by 0 bases, with 8 bases between the two germline ends. This chain's CDR3 is CASSQVSANYGYTF. CDR3 nucleotides: TGCGCCAGCAGCCAGGTTTCAGCTAACTATGGCTACACCTTC.